These 8 T cell receptor beta chains were all obtained from the same sample, sequenced in a study of response to subunit inactivated influenza vaccine. TCRdb reanalysed the RT-PCR reads using MiXCR and keeps one entry per CDR3 protein. The sample lists around 850,000 distinct CDR3 sequences; under 20% were seen once. Source: PBMCs from blood, taken 5 days after vaccination. These receptors came from a man aged 45-60 years who received an inactivated influenza vaccine.

The V gene is TRBV7-6, the J gene TRBJ2-3; D is unclear. Germline CDR1 and CDR2: SGHVS and FNYEAQ. V was shortened by 1 base and J by 4 bases, with 9 bases between the two germline ends. The CDR3 runs 14 residues. The CDR3: CASSLVALPDTQYF. In DNA, the CDR3 is TGTGCCAGCAGCTTAGTGGCCCTCCCAGATACGCAGTATTTT.

The chain links TRBV27 to TRBJ2-5; possibly TRBD1 for D (6 bases). V dropped 3 bases and J dropped 1 base, with 15 bases sitting between them. CDR3 length: 16 residues. Germline V gene sequence: CDR1 MNHEY, CDR2 SMNVEV (reference sequence). This chain's CDR3 is CASSLSYRATQETQYF. CDR3 in DNA: TGTGCCAGCAGTTTGTCGTACAGGGCGACCCAAGAGACCCAGTACTTC.

This clonotype occurred a few times. The chain uses TRBV27 and TRBJ2-1, with a possible D match to TRBD2 (6 bases). V was trimmed by 7 bases and J by 0 bases, leaving 13 bases between them. Germline assignment: CDR1 MNHEY and CDR2 SMNVEV (reference sequence). The CDR3 contains 15 residues. The CDR3 protein is CASKRGSSSYNEQFF. Written as DNA, the CDR3 is TGTGCCAGCAAACGGGGGAGTAGCTCCTACAATGAGCAGTTCTTC.

This clonotype was seen a handful of times. The V and J genes are TRBV7-6 and TRBJ2-1, with TRBD2 matching 8 bases. Per the germline V gene, CDR1 is SGHVS and CDR2 is FNYEAQ. With 4 bases clipped from V and 4 bases from J, the junction kept 9 bases outside the gene matches. The CDR3 spans 16 residues. The CDR3 DNA reads TGTGCCAGCAGCTACGAACTAGCGGAGTCATACAATGAGCAGTTCTTC. Residues: CASSYELAESYNEQFF.

The chain has TRBV2 and TRBJ2-3; no definite D call. Germline CDR1 is SNHLY and CDR2 is FYNNEI. V was trimmed by 5 bases and J by 3 bases, leaving 15 bases between them. The CDR3 runs 15 residues. The CDR3 nucleotides read TGTGCCAGCAGTCTTCGCAACTGGCTGACAGATACGCAGTATTTT. It codes for CASSLRNWLTDTQYF.

This clonotype was observed a handful of times. The rearrangement uses TRBV6-2 or TRBV6-3 and TRBJ2-7; 7 bases map to TRBD2. This CDR3 region has 14 residues. From germline, CDR1 is MNHEY and CDR2 SVGEGT. J was trimmed by 3 bases and V by 2 bases; bases with no gene match: 4. The CDR3 is CASSYTPGGYEQYF. The CDR3 nucleotides read TGTGCCAGCAGTTACACGCCGGGGGGCTACGAGCAGTACTTC.

This clonotype came up a few times. The genes are TRBV2 and TRBJ1-2; no firm D call. The germline V and J ends were trimmed by 6 bases and 1 base, with 18 bases remaining between them. The germline V gene encodes CDR1 SNHLY and CDR2 FYNNEI. This CDR3 is built from 16 residues. This CDR3 reads CASRGTTIRVNYGYTF. CDR3 DNA: TGTGCCAGCAGGGGAACGACAATCCGGGTTAACTATGGCTACACCTTC.

This clonotype occurred many times. The chain recombines TRBV6-5 with TRBJ1-2; no reliable D call. CDR1 and CDR2 (germline): MNHEY, SVGAGI. The ends were cut back, 0 bases at V and 8 bases at J, with 10 bases in the middle. The CDR3 contains 13 residues. The CDR3: CASSYSAWKGYTF. The CDR3 DNA reads as TGTGCCAGCAGTTACTCCGCGTGGAAAGGCTACACCTTC.